The present T cell receptor (beta chain) was sequenced within a study of blood T cell repertoires in COVID-19. On the study more broadly: The United States, Italy and Spain were the sources of the acute and convalescent COVID-19 samples. The analysed material was cDNA or gDNA that came from T cells, B-cell-depleted T cells, or PBMCs.

CDR1 and CDR2 (germline): LGHDT, YNNKEL (reference sequence). V was pared by 1 base and J by 5 bases, with 13 bases between. CDR3 length equals 15 residues. Patients at the Seattle site were enrolled during active infection and followed longitudinally. Original data processing: Reference gene primer amplification in the assay estimated nucleated cell counts. Generated by immunoSEQ multiplex PCR, the TCRdb table keeps only in-frame clones and is missing some. D and trimming come from the DNA, and the V and J calls and clone size come from that table. The sample has about 200,000 clones, more than 75% seen once.

J is TRBJ2-3 and V is TRBV3-1 (or the pseudogene TRBV3-2); D not certain. This clonotype originated in a woman between 40 and 50 years old with COVID-19, enrolled during active disease. Sequencing used peripheral blood. In DNA, the CDR3 is TGTGCCAGCAGCCAAGCATGGGTGCGAGGAGATACGCAGTATTTT. It codes for CASSQAWVRGDTQYF.